The subject of this entry is one TCR beta chain. Its antigen is currently unknown. This specimen belongs to a study of T cell responses to AZD1222 COVID-19 vaccine. Notes on the study in general: Spike regions recognized by vaccine-associated CD4 TCRs spanned the protein, led by 160-218 and 743-854.

Generated by immunoSEQ multiplex PCR, the TCRdb table keeps only in-frame clones and is missing some. The sample holds approximately 140,000 clones, 75% to 95% seen once. V lost 8 bases and J lost 1, with 17 bases in between. The V gene's germline CDR1 is SNHLY and CDR2 FYNNEI. CDR3 length equals 15 residues. The sequences come from peripheral blood, collected on day 0 of MenACWY control vaccination. V gene TRBV2 combines with J gene TRBJ1-2; a possible D gene is TRBD1 (6 bases). The source of this sequence is an adult in good health. The CDR3 nucleotides are TGTGCCAGCCGTCAGGACAGCCACTTTAACTATGGCTACACCTTC. Its translation is CASRQDSHFNYGYTF.